The 11 T cell receptor beta chains below come from one sample, sequenced in a study of blood T cell repertoires in COVID-19. Some clones are missing from TCRdb's copy, which holds only in-frame ones; the method was immunoSEQ multiplex PCR. The sample carries around 330,000 clones, under 90% recorded once. Sequences were obtained from PBMCs or T cells enriched from blood (not recorded which). Every receptor here comes from a man aged 55 to 70 who had recovered from COVID-19.

V usage is TRBV15 and J usage is TRBJ2-7, with 10 bases lining up with TRBD1. The germline gives CDR1 LNHNV, CDR2 YYDKDF (reference sequence). Germline trimming cut 4 bases from V and 3 bases from J; bases unmatched to any gene: 6. The CDR3 contains 15 residues. The CDR3 DNA is TGTGCCACCAGCACCCCGGGACAGGGGAACTACGAGCAGTACTTC. This translates into CATSTPGQGNYEQYF.

This chain joins TRBV5-1 and TRBJ2-1; the match to TRBD2 covers 11 bases. The V segment lost 0 bases and the J segment 5 bases; nucleotides outside the gene matches: 16. The CDR3 length is 20 residues. Germline V gene sequence: CDR1 SGHRS, CDR2 YFSETQ. The DNA for the CDR3 is TGCGCCAGCAGCTTGGTCAGGGGGGGACCTCCGGGACTAGCGGACAATGAGCAGTTCTTC. The encoded protein is CASSLVRGGPPGLADNEQFF.

The chain joins TRBV9 to TRBJ2-1; 7 positions match TRBD1. J lost 0 bases, V lost 4 bases, and 7 bases had no gene match. In germline, CDR1 is SGDLS, CDR2 YYNGEE. The length of the CDR3 is 16 residues. CDR3 sequence: CASSIRQGGSYNEQFF. The CDR3 DNA is TGTGCCAGCAGCATAAGACAGGGCGGCTCCTACAATGAGCAGTTCTTC.

CDR3 bases: TGTGCCAGCAGCTCGTCTCCGGGACAGGGGGGAACCAACTATGGCTACACCTTC. It encodes CASSSSPGQGGTNYGYTF. This chain connects TRBV9 to TRBJ1-2; the match to TRBD1 covers 11 bases. The CDR3 has 18 residues. In germline, CDR1 is SGDLS, CDR2 YYNGEE. The junction had 13 bases not matched to a gene; V was cut back by 4 bases and J by 2 bases.

The genes are TRBV27 and TRBJ1-5; D uncertain. Germline CDR1 is MNHEY and CDR2 is SMNVEV (reference sequence). The CDR3 is 13 residues long. The ends were cut back, 1 base at V and 6 bases at J, with 7 bases in the middle. CDR3 in DNA: TGTGCCAGCAGTTTATTTACGAGTCAGCCCCAGCATTTT. Its translation: CASSLFTSQPQHF.

The chain couples TRBV6-1 to TRBJ1-1, with D possibly being TRBD1 (5 bases). Trimming pared 2 bases from V and 6 bases from J, leaving 13 bases between. The germline V gene encodes CDR1 MNHNS and CDR2 SASEGT. The CDR3 totals 14 residues. The CDR3 bases are TGTGCCAGCAGTGAACAGGGCTTAATCTCTGAAGCTTTCTTT. Translated: CASSEQGLISEAFF.

The J gene is TRBJ2-5, the V gene TRBV5-5; 8 bases are shared with TRBD2. V shed 1 base, J shed 5 bases, and the junction held 10 bases outside the gene matches. CDR1 and CDR2 from the germline V gene are SGHKS and YYEKEE (reference sequence). This CDR3 is built from 16 residues. The CDR3 loop reads CASSLMVAGYRETQYF. DNA of the CDR3: TGTGCCAGCAGCTTGATGGTAGCGGGGTACCGGGAGACCCAGTACTTC.

The V call is TRBV7-2, the J call TRBJ2-3; D gene ambiguous. The CDR3 totals 13 residues. V lost 1 base to trimming and J lost 1 base, with 3 bases between them. Germline lookup yields CDR1 SGHTA and CDR2 FQGNSA. This CDR3 reads CASSLERTDTQYF. Written as DNA, the CDR3 is TGTGCCAGCAGCTTAGAGCGCACAGATACGCAGTATTTT.

This sequence joins TRBV12-5 and TRBJ2-1; 14 nucleotides agree with TRBD2. Germline CDR1 and CDR2: LGHNT and FRNRAP. CDR3 length: 17 residues. J lost 5 bases, V lost 5 bases, and 8 bases had no gene match. The CDR3, as DNA: TGTGCTAGTGGTATCGGGACTAGCGGGAGAGGGAACAATGAGCAGTTCTTC. This sequence encodes CASGIGTSGRGNNEQFF. Full variable domain (rest looked up from reference TRBV12-5 and TRBJ2-1): DARVTQTPRHKVTEMGQEVTMRCQPILGHNTVFWYRQTMMQGLELLAYFRNRAPLDDSGMPKDRFSAEMPDATLATLKIQPSEPRDSAVYFCASGIGTSGRGNNEQFFGPGTRLTVL.

The chain employs TRBV6-5 and TRBJ1-5; D is perhaps TRBD1 (5 bases). The germline V gene encodes CDR1 MNHEY and CDR2 SVGAGI. Trimming pared 4 bases from V and 7 bases from J, leaving 8 bases between. The CDR3 loop spans 12 amino acids. The CDR3: CASSWRGQPQHF. For the CDR3, the DNA is TGTGCCAGCAGTTGGAGGGGACAGCCCCAGCATTTT.

The J gene is TRBJ2-7, the V gene TRBV6-5; 8 bases are shared with TRBD1. The length of the CDR3 is 13 residues. Germline lookup yields CDR1 MNHEY and CDR2 SVGAGI. Trimming removed 5 bases from V and 5 bases from J; junction bases left unmatched: 5. The CDR3 sequence is CASSPTGANEQYF. The CDR3, as DNA: TGTGCCAGCAGTCCGACAGGGGCGAACGAGCAGTACTTC.